These 15 T cell receptor beta chains were sequenced from one sample in a study of blood T cell repertoires in COVID-19. TCRdb's table, derived via immunoSEQ multiplex PCR, lists solely in-frame clones and lacks some. The table shows 26,000 or so clones, with roughly nine tenths occurring only once. Sample: peripheral blood. These receptors were obtained from a human donor in a cohort sampled during active COVID-19.

The chain couples TRBV5-4 to TRBJ2-1; tentative D call: TRBD2 (5 bases). The CDR3 has 12 residues. Germline V gene data show CDR1 as SGHNT and CDR2 as YYREEE (reference sequence). V lost 5 bases and J lost 3, with 6 bases in between. CDR3 sequence reads: CASRRDYNEQFF. CDR3 DNA sequence: TGTGCCAGCAGGAGGGACTACAATGAGCAGTTCTTC.

Only one count was recorded for this clone. The chain joins TRBV7-2 to TRBJ2-7; tentative D call: TRBD2 (5 bases). CDR1 is SGHTA and CDR2 is FQGNSA in the germline V gene. The CDR3 is 17 residues long. V was shortened by 5 bases and J by 1 base, with 21 bases between the two germline ends. CDR3 protein: CASSILTLRGGSYEQYF. CDR3 DNA: TGTGCCAGCAGCATACTGACGCTTAGAGGAGGATCCTACGAGCAGTACTTC.

The rearrangement joins TRBV7-8 to TRBJ1-3; D may be TRBD1 (5 bases). V lost 0 bases to trimming and J lost 1 base, with 13 bases between them. Germline values: CDR1 SGHVS, CDR2 FQNEAQ. The CDR3 runs 17 residues. The CDR3: CASSLAVRGKSGNTIYF. The CDR3 bases are TGTGCCAGCAGCTTAGCTGTTCGGGGGAAGTCTGGAAACACCATATATTTT.

The chain is built from TRBV5-5 and TRBJ2-1; TRBD2 matches at 11 bases. With V trimmed by 1 base and J by 5 bases, 5 bases remained unmatched. The germline V gene encodes CDR1 SGHKS and CDR2 YYEKEE (reference sequence). This CDR3 has 16 amino acids. The CDR3 protein is CASSLLSSGRNNEQFF. The CDR3 DNA reads as TGTGCCAGCAGCTTGTTGTCTAGCGGGAGGAACAATGAGCAGTTCTTC.

The genes are TRBV7-2 and TRBJ2-5, with D perhaps TRBD1 (6 bases). Germline CDR1 is SGHTA and CDR2 is FQGNSA. This CDR3 region has 15 residues. Trimming shortened V by 1 base and J by 5 bases, and 14 bases separated the two germline ends. The CDR3 DNA is TGTGCCAGCAGCTTAGTTTCCAGGGGCGGTGAGACCCAGTACTTC. Protein product: CASSLVSRGGETQYF.

J is TRBJ1-2 and V is TRBV25-1; 7 bases are shared with TRBD1. Germline V gene data show CDR1 as MGHDK and CDR2 as SYGVNS. The trim removed 5 bases at V and 3 bases at J, leaving 6 bases unmatched. This CDR3 has 14 residues. The CDR3 nucleotides are TGTGCCAGCAGTCCCCACAGGGGCTACTATGGCTACACCTTC. This codes for CASSPHRGYYGYTF.

The CDR3 sequence is CASTWTVNYGYTF. CDR3 DNA: TGTGCCAGCACCTGGACAGTTAACTATGGCTACACCTTC. The gene calls are TRBV2 and TRBJ1-2; TRBD1 might be the D (6 bases). The germline gives CDR1 SNHLY, CDR2 FYNNEI. This CDR3 region has 13 residues. The V end was cut by 7 bases, the J end by 1 base, with 10 bases between.

V and J are TRBV19 and TRBJ2-5, with 7 positions matching TRBD1. Germline CDR1 and CDR2: LNHDA and SQIVND (reference sequence). The V and J ends lost 4 bases and 3 bases, in that order; junction bases with no gene match: 5. The CDR3 consists of 14 residues. The CDR3 spells CASSTTGTKETQYF. The DNA of the CDR3 is TGTGCCAGTAGTACGACAGGGACGAAAGAGACCCAGTACTTC.

The chain has TRBV6-5 and TRBJ2-7; 8 bases are a match to TRBD1. V lost 2 bases to trimming and J lost 2 bases; unmatched junction nucleotides: 8. Per germline, CDR1 MNHEY and CDR2 SVGAGI. CDR3 length equals 16 residues. DNA of the CDR3: TGTGCCAGCAGTTACCGGAGGACAGGGAACCCCTACGAGCAGTACTTC. It codes for CASSYRRTGNPYEQYF.

The chain combines TRBV19 with TRBJ1-1; D might be TRBD1 (6 bases). V lost 0 bases to trimming and J lost 5 bases, with 19 bases between them. The germline V gene has CDR1 LNHDA and CDR2 SQIVND (reference sequence). This CDR3 has 17 residues. The CDR3 is CASSIEGGPGGNTEAFF. CDR3 nucleotides: TGTGCCAGTAGTATAGAGGGGGGGCCCGGTGGAAATACTGAAGCTTTCTTT. Filled out from reference TRBV19 and TRBJ1-1, the complete variable domain reads DGGITQSPKYLFRKEGQNVTLSCEQNLNHDAMYWYRQDPGQGLRLIYYSQIVNDFQKGDIAEGYSVSREKKESFPLTVTSAQKNPTAFYLCASSIEGGPGGNTEAFFGQGTRLTVV.

This clone showed up just a few times. J is TRBJ1-6 and V is TRBV2; TRBD1 agrees at 9 bases. Trimming at V came to 10 bases and at J to 9 bases, leaving 16 bases not matched to a gene. The CDR3 contains 16 residues. Germline CDR1 and CDR2: SNHLY and FYNNEI. The CDR3 sequence is CATESTPGQGTSPLHF. CDR3 in DNA: TGTGCCACTGAATCCACACCGGGACAGGGAACTTCACCCCTCCACTTT.

This sequence joins TRBV7-9 and TRBJ2-5; D uncertain. Between the trimmed V and J ends, which lost 2 bases and 1 base, there was a span of 11 bases. Germline V gene sequence: CDR1 SEHNR, CDR2 FQNEAQ (reference sequence). The CDR3 contains 15 residues. Here the CDR3 DNA reads TGTGCCAGCAGCTTACCTGCCCGTAGCCAAGAGACCCAGTACTTC. Amino acids: CASSLPARSQETQYF.

CDR3 in DNA: TGTGCCAGCAGACCCCCGGACAGGGGACAGCAGTACTTC. Translated: CASRPPDRGQQYF. This chain uses TRBV6-5 with TRBJ2-7; 9 nucleotides match TRBD1. This CDR3 is built from 13 residues. V was pared by 6 bases and J by 8 bases, with 8 bases of the junction left unmatched. Germline CDR1 reads MNHEY; CDR2 reads SVGAGI.

This sequence joins TRBV29-1 and TRBJ1-2; a weak D match, TRBD1 (5 bases). V shed 4 bases and J shed 0 bases, with 9 bases lying between them. This CDR3 has 13 amino acids. Germline V lookup: CDR1 SQVTM, CDR2 ANQGSEA. The CDR3 is CSVAQQANYGYTF. CDR3 nucleotide sequence: TGCAGCGTTGCGCAACAGGCTAACTATGGCTACACCTTC.

This clone was seen just once. The chain has TRBV19 and TRBJ1-2; TRBD1 matches at 8 bases. The CDR3 totals 12 residues. Germline CDR1 LNHDA, CDR2 SQIVND (reference sequence). The CDR3 region is CAVDRVGEGYTF. CDR3 DNA: TGTGCTGTGGACAGGGTGGGCGAGGGCTACACCTTC.